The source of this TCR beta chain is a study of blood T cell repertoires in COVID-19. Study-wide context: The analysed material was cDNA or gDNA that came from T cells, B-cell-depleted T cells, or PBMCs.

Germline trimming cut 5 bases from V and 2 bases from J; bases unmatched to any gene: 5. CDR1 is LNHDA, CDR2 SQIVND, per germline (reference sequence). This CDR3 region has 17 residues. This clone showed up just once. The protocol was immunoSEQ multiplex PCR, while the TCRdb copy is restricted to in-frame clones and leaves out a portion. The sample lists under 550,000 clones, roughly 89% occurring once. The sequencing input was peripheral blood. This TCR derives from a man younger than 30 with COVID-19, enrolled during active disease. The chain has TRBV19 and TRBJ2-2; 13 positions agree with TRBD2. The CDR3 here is CASSLTSGGYNTGELFF. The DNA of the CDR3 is TGTGCCAGTAGTTTGACTAGCGGGGGGTACAACACCGGGGAGCTGTTTTTT.